This entry lists 28 T cell receptor beta chains sequenced from one sample in a study of Ad26.COV2.S vaccination and SARS-CoV-2 variants. Indicated treatment: 19 received Ad26.COV2.S at low or high dose, single or two shots; five or six received placebo; per-sample allocation not given. Sampling was done on day 63 after the first vaccine or placebo injection. The repertoire was sequenced with immunoSEQ multiplex PCR; TCRdb's copy has only in-frame clones and lacks some. Of fewer than 400,000 clones in the sample, roughly 86% were seen once. This material consisted of peripheral blood, taken in a trial of Ad26.COV2.S vaccine versus placebo. These receptor sequences come from a person aged 18-60 years who received the Ad26.COV2.S COVID-19 vaccine or a placebo.

The chain couples TRBV7-2 to TRBJ1-2; TRBD1 aligns across 7 bases. The CDR3 spans 15 residues. Trimming took 5 bases from V and 0 from J; bases not matched to a gene: 6. CDR1 and CDR2 from the germline V gene are SGHTA and FQGNSA. The DNA of the CDR3 is TGTGCCAGCAGCCCAGACAGGGCTGCTAACTATGGCTACACCTTC. Residues: CASSPDRAANYGYTF.

V gene TRBV25-1 combines with J gene TRBJ2-1, with D possibly being TRBD1 or TRBD2 (6 bases each). The CDR3 covers 15 residues. Trimming shortened V by 5 bases and J by 9 bases, and 20 bases separated the two germline ends. Germline V gene data show CDR1 as MGHDK and CDR2 as SYGVNS. CDR3 nucleotides: TGTGCCAGCAGTTCTCGGACAGCACTGGGAGGTGAGCAGTTCTTC. It encodes CASSSRTALGGEQFF.

This chain uses TRBV6-4 with TRBJ2-3; 9 bases fit TRBD2. V gave up 0 bases and J gave up 3 bases; unmatched junction bases: 7. The CDR3 runs to 17 residues. Germline V gene sequence: CDR1 MRHNA, CDR2 SNTAGT. CDR3 residues: CASSDSSASGATDTQYF. Here the CDR3 DNA reads TGTGCCAGCAGTGACTCTTCCGCTAGCGGGGCAACAGATACGCAGTATTTT.

The gene calls are TRBV5-4 and TRBJ1-3, with D possibly matching TRBD1 (6 bases). Trimming removed 4 bases at V and 0 bases at J, with 14 bases between. The V gene's germline CDR1 is SGHNT and CDR2 YYREEE (reference sequence). The CDR3 sequence is 16 residues long. CDR3 region: CASSPGTLISGNTIYF. DNA of the CDR3: TGTGCCAGCAGCCCCGGGACACTCATCTCTGGAAACACCATATATTTT. The complete variable domain, with remaining parts taken from reference TRBV5-4 and TRBJ1-3, reads ETGVTQSPTHLIKTRGQQVTLRCSSQSGHNTVSWYQQALGQGPQFIFQYYREEENGRGNFPPRFSGLQFPNYSSELNVNALELDDSALYLCASSPGTLISGNTIYFGEGSWLTVV.

This sequence joins TRBV6-5 and TRBJ1-1; 7 bases match TRBD1. The trim removed 2 bases at V and 4 bases at J, leaving 10 bases unmatched. The CDR3 consists of 16 residues. Germline-derived CDR1 and CDR2 are MNHEY and SVGAGI. CDR3 protein: CASSYGRGLRTTEAFF. The CDR3 nucleotides are TGTGCCAGCAGTTACGGGAGGGGGCTACGAACCACTGAAGCTTTCTTT.

The chain carries TRBV13 and TRBJ2-6; no clear D gene. This CDR3 is built from 15 residues. Per the germline V gene, CDR1 is PRHDT and CDR2 is FYEKMQ (reference sequence). V was trimmed by 2 bases and J by 1 base, leaving 6 bases between them. Here the CDR3 reads CASSLRQSGANVLTF. DNA for the CDR3: TGTGCCAGCAGCTTAAGGCAATCTGGGGCCAACGTCCTGACTTTC. Combining the CDR3 with reference TRBV13 and TRBJ2-6 gives the whole variable domain AAGVIQSPRHLIKEKRETATLKCYPIPRHDTVYWYQQGPGQDPQFLISFYEKMQSDKGSIPDRFSAQQFSDYHSELNMSSLELGDSALYFCASSLRQSGANVLTFGAGSRLTVL.

This chain uses TRBV18 with TRBJ1-2; D call uncertain. CDR1 KGHSH and CDR2 LQKENI come from the germline V gene. The CDR3 covers 15 residues. V lost 3 bases to trimming and J lost 8 bases, with 19 bases between them. CDR3 bases: TGTGCCAGCTCACCCGGGTTGGATCCGCCTTCGGGCTACACCTTC. This gives the protein CASSPGLDPPSGYTF.

The rearrangement links TRBV19 to TRBJ1-1, with 11 nucleotides matching TRBD1. CDR1 and CDR2 (germline): LNHDA, SQIVND (reference sequence). The length of the CDR3 is 18 residues. Losses at the gene ends were 1 base for V and 0 bases for J; bases not matched to a gene: 7. The CDR3 DNA reads TGTGCCAGTAGTATAGGACCGGGACAGGGGGGAATGAACACTGAAGCTTTCTTT. It yields the protein CASSIGPGQGGMNTEAFF.

This chain uses TRBV9 with TRBJ2-2; D remains ambiguous. The CDR3 is made up of 14 amino acids. Germline CDR1 and CDR2: SGDLS and YYNGEE. The ends were cut back, 0 bases at V and 2 bases at J, with 5 bases in the middle. CDR3 sequence: CASSVAYNTGELFF. The CDR3 nucleotides are TGTGCCAGCAGCGTAGCTTATAACACCGGGGAGCTGTTTTTT.

The V gene is TRBV7-2, the J gene TRBJ2-6; TRBD1 agrees at 7 bases. Germline CDR1 is SGHTA and CDR2 is FQGNSA. The CDR3 has 18 residues. Trimming at V came to 2 bases and at J to 0 bases, leaving 7 bases not matched to a gene. DNA for the CDR3: TGTGCCAGCAGCTTACGCCTGGACAGGAGCTCTGGGGCCAACGTCCTGACTTTC. Translation: CASSLRLDRSSGANVLTF.

The chain has TRBV6-2 or TRBV6-3 and TRBJ1-5; 7 bases fit TRBD1. Germline assignment: CDR1 MNHEY and CDR2 SVGEGT. The CDR3 runs to 15 residues. V trimming: 0 bases; J trimming: 9 bases; junction bases outside the gene matches: 8. DNA for the CDR3: TGTGCCAGCAGTTACTCGGACAGGCGCTCAGGGCCCCAGCATTTT. It specifies CASSYSDRRSGPQHF.

The J gene is TRBJ1-2, the V gene TRBV30; D ambiguous. The CDR3 is made up of 9 amino acids. Per germline, CDR1 GTSNPN and CDR2 SVGIG (reference sequence). V lost 4 bases, J lost 8 bases, and 5 bases lay in between. CDR3 coding DNA: TGTGCCTGGAAGGACGGCTACACCTTC. It codes for CAWKDGYTF.

J is TRBJ1-3 and V is TRBV7-2; no clear D gene. In germline, CDR1 is SGHTA, CDR2 FQGNSA. This CDR3 has 15 residues. Trimming stripped 1 base from V and 1 base from J, with 8 bases between. CDR3 in amino acids: CASSLGAVSGNTIYF. DNA for the CDR3: TGTGCCAGCAGCTTAGGGGCAGTATCTGGAAACACCATATATTTT.

This clone has a single count. This chain connects TRBV6-5 to TRBJ1-5, with TRBD1 identical over 8 bases. CDR3 length equals 14 residues. Germline loops: CDR1 MNHEY, CDR2 SVGAGI. V shed 6 bases and J 5 bases; nucleotides not matched to a gene: 6. CDR3: CASRPGQGHQPQHF. The CDR3 DNA follows: TGTGCCAGCAGACCAGGACAGGGTCATCAGCCCCAGCATTTT.

This chain links TRBV18 with TRBJ1-4, with D possibly matching TRBD1 (5 bases). The CDR3 is made up of 16 amino acids. The V gene's germline CDR1 is KGHSH and CDR2 LQKENI. V lost 3 bases to trimming and J lost 3 bases, with 14 bases between them. The CDR3 coding sequence is TGTGCCAGCTCACCTGAGATTGCGGGGGCTAATGAAAAACTGTTTTTT. This gives the protein CASSPEIAGANEKLFF.

The chain employs TRBV24-1 and TRBJ1-5; the match to TRBD1 covers 8 bases. Germline values: CDR1 KGHDR, CDR2 SFDVKD. V dropped 5 bases and J dropped 4; count of bases not matched to a gene: 3. This CDR3 spans 14 amino acids. The CDR3 nucleotides are TGTGCCACCAGTGGGACAGGGCCGAATCAGCCCCAGCATTTT. It encodes CATSGTGPNQPQHF.

The CDR3 reads CASTFSGGDSYNEQFF. The DNA of the CDR3 is TGTGCCAGCACCTTTAGCGGGGGGGACTCCTACAATGAGCAGTTCTTC. V is TRBV27 and J is TRBJ2-1; TRBD2 matches 11 bases. The germline V gene encodes CDR1 MNHEY and CDR2 SMNVEV (reference sequence). This CDR3 spans 16 amino acids. V lost 7 bases and J lost 0; bases outside the gene matches: 5.

This chain links TRBV25-1 with TRBJ1-1; TRBD1 matches at 8 bases. CDR1 and CDR2 from the germline V gene are MGHDK and SYGVNS. With 3 bases clipped from V and 4 bases from J, the junction kept 7 bases outside the gene matches. This CDR3 has 15 amino acids. The CDR3 DNA is TGTGCCAGCAGTGACAGGACAGGGCCGGGCACTGAAGCTTTCTTT. Translated: CASSDRTGPGTEAFF.

The chain is built from TRBV4-2 and TRBJ1-4; TRBD1 matches at 7 bases. The CDR3 has 16 amino acids. Germline V gene lookup returns CDR1 LGHNA and CDR2 YNFKEQ. J was trimmed by 0 bases and V by 1 base; bases with no gene match: 2. CDR3 amino acids: CASSQGQGATNEKLFF. In DNA form, the CDR3 reads TGTGCCAGCAGCCAAGGACAGGGAGCAACTAATGAAAAACTGTTTTTT.

Only a few counts were recorded for this clone. The chain joins TRBV7-9 to TRBJ2-2; the D is unclear. V shed 1 base and J shed 3 bases, with 6 bases lying between them. Germline CDR1 SEHNR, CDR2 FQNEAQ (reference sequence). This CDR3 has 14 amino acids. CDR3 sequence (DNA): TGTGCCAGCAGCTTAGACAGCTACACCGGGGAGCTGTTTTTT. Protein product: CASSLDSYTGELFF.

The chain has TRBV9 and TRBJ1-2; 8 positions agree with TRBD1. J lost 4 bases, V lost 0 bases, and 5 bases had no gene match. The germline gives CDR1 SGDLS, CDR2 YYNGEE. The CDR3 consists of 15 residues. The DNA for the CDR3 is TGTGCCAGCAGCGTAGCCCCAGGGGGCACCTATGGCTACACCTTC. It specifies CASSVAPGGTYGYTF.

A single count supports this clone. The chain is built from TRBV2 and TRBJ2-3; D gene ambiguous. Trimming shortened V by 4 bases and J by 2 bases, and 10 bases separated the two germline ends. The germline V gene encodes CDR1 SNHLY and CDR2 FYNNEI. The CDR3 spans 14 residues. The CDR3 DNA reads TGTGCCAGCAGTGCCCATAAAATCACAGATACGCAGTATTTT. Translating gives CASSAHKITDTQYF.

This chain links TRBV5-4 with TRBJ1-1; D is uncertain. Germline V gives CDR1 SGHNT, CDR2 YYREEE (reference sequence). This CDR3 contains 14 residues. CDR3 bases: TGTGGCCTGAAAAGGGAGGGCGCCGGGACTGAAGCTTTCTTT. Protein: CGLKREGAGTEAFF. Using reference TRBV5-4 and TRBJ1-1 for the parts outside the CDR3, the full variable domain is ETGVTQSPTHLIKTRGQQVTLRCSSQSGHNTVSWYQQALGQGPQFIFQYYREEENGRGNFPPRFSGLQFPNYSSELNVNALELDDSALYLCGLKREGAGTEAFFGQGTRLTVV.

The chain has TRBV4-3 and TRBJ2-1; D is ambiguous. The CDR3 is made up of 15 amino acids. Germline CDR1 LGHNA, CDR2 YSLEER. V lost 1 base to trimming and J lost 0 bases, with 7 bases between them. The CDR3 sequence is CASSQAPTSYNEQFF. CDR3 DNA: TGCGCCAGCAGCCAAGCACCGACCTCCTACAATGAGCAGTTCTTC.

The chain joins TRBV4-1 to TRBJ2-3; TRBD1 might be the D (6 bases). Trimming shortened V by 0 bases and J by 1 base, and 11 bases separated the two germline ends. The CDR3 has 16 amino acids. CDR1 is MGHRA, CDR2 YSYEKL, per germline. The DNA for the CDR3 is TGCGCCAGCAGCCAAGATAGGTACAGGGGCACAGATACGCAGTATTTT. As protein: CASSQDRYRGTDTQYF.

This rearrangement joins TRBV7-9 to TRBJ2-2, with TRBD1 as a possible D gene (6 bases). The V gene lost 3 bases and the J gene lost 1 base, with 9 bases spanning the gap. CDR3 length: 15 residues. From germline, CDR1 is SEHNR and CDR2 FQNEAQ (reference sequence). In nucleotides, the CDR3 is TGTGCCAGCAGCTTGGGACACATGAACACCGGGGAGCTGTTTTTT. It encodes CASSLGHMNTGELFF. Drawing the rest from reference TRBV7-9 and TRBJ2-2, the complete variable domain is DTGVSQNPRHKITKRGQNVTFRCDPISEHNRLYWYRQTLGQGPEFLTYFQNEAQLEKSRLLSDRFSAERPKGSFSTLEIQRTEQGDSAMYLCASSLGHMNTGELFFGEGSRLTVL.

V and J are TRBV14 and TRBJ2-5; 11 positions agree with TRBD1. CDR1 is SGHDN, CDR2 FVKESK, per germline. J lost 9 bases, V lost 4 bases, and 7 bases had no gene match. This CDR3 has 14 residues. The CDR3 bases are TGTGCCAGCAGCCGCCGGGACAGGGGGACGGCCCAGTACTTC. Residues: CASSRRDRGTAQYF. Drawing the rest from reference TRBV14 and TRBJ2-5, the complete variable domain is EAGVTQFPSHSVIEKGQTVTLRCDPISGHDNLYWYRRVMGKEIKFLLHFVKESKQDESGMPNNRFLAERTGGTYSTLKVQPAELEDSGVYFCASSRRDRGTAQYFGPGTRLLVL.

This clone has at least ten counts. The V gene is TRBV6-2 or TRBV6-3, the J gene TRBJ2-7, with TRBD2 matching over 9 bases. The junction had 6 bases not matched to a gene; V was cut back by 2 bases and J by 7 bases. Germline V lookup: CDR1 MNHEY, CDR2 SVGEGT. The length of the CDR3 is 14 residues. The CDR3 nucleotides read TGTGCCAGCAGTTACGGCGGGGGGGCCCTTGAGCAGTACTTC. It encodes CASSYGGGALEQYF.